The entry below gives a single T cell receptor (beta chain) sequence along with its context. This specimen comes from a study of blood T cell repertoires in COVID-19. Germline CDR1 and CDR2: SGDLS and YYNGEE. The CDR3 has 13 residues. V was trimmed by 4 bases and J by 3 bases, leaving 10 bases between them. Clones were read by immunoSEQ multiplex PCR, and TCRdb kept only the in-frame ones, dropping some. The table has under 75,000 clones, approximately 81% seen once; the top ten hold 28%. The sample comprised peripheral blood. The receptor was isolated from a woman older than 75 with active or convalescent COVID-19. The rearrangement uses TRBV9 and TRBJ1-1; D is possibly TRBD1 (5 bases). The CDR3 DNA reads as TGTGCCAGCAGCCCAGACAGATACACTGAAGCTTTCTTT. Translation gives CASSPDRYTEAFF.